These 31 T cell receptor beta chains were all obtained from the same sample, sequenced in a study of blood T cells in healthy people across ages. Primers used in a second PCR of roughly 7 to 12 cycles were a sample-barcoded 5' primer and a J-beta primer mix. TCRdb itself ran the 5' RACE reads through MiXCR, one entry per CDR3 protein. This table has 600,000 to 1,000,000 distinct CDR3 sequences, roughly 64% appearing once. Sequencing input: blood. These receptors came from a man under 40 in good health.

The V and J genes are TRBV10-3 and TRBJ1-2; D ambiguous. This CDR3 region has 12 residues. Trimming removed 10 bases at V and 1 base at J, with 10 bases between. CDR1 ENHRY and CDR2 SYGVKD come from the germline V gene. CDR3 sequence (DNA): TGTGCCAGCGAGGAGGATAACTATGGCTACACCTTC. Its translation: CASEEDNYGYTF.

V and J are TRBV29-1 and TRBJ2-1, with 9 bases lining up with TRBD1. V lost 7 bases, J lost 8 bases, and 6 bases stayed unmatched. Per germline, CDR1 SQVTM and CDR2 ANQGSEA. This CDR3 is 12 amino acids long. CDR3 coding DNA: TGCAGCGGGGGGACAGGGAGGGATGAGCAGTTCTTC. This sequence encodes CSGGTGRDEQFF.

The CDR3 DNA follows: TGTGCCAGCAGCTTAGGTACGGGATCAGGCAATCAGCCCCAGCATTTT. It specifies CASSLGTGSGNQPQHF. This rearrangement joins TRBV7-9 to TRBJ1-5; D is uncertain. Germline V gene lookup returns CDR1 SEHNR and CDR2 FQNEAQ (reference sequence). Between the trimmed V and J ends, which lost 1 base and 2 bases, there was a span of 12 bases. This CDR3 contains 16 residues.

The chain has TRBV7-2 and TRBJ1-4; 8 bases match TRBD1. The length of the CDR3 is 15 residues. The germline V gene encodes CDR1 SGHTA and CDR2 FQGNSA. With 5 bases clipped from V and 3 bases from J, the junction kept 5 bases outside the gene matches. The CDR3 sequence is CASSTQGAPNEKLFF. The CDR3, as DNA: TGTGCCAGCAGCACGCAGGGGGCCCCTAATGAAAAACTGTTTTTT.

This clonotype was counted a few times. V and J are TRBV2 and TRBJ1-2, with D uncertain. The CDR3 runs 14 residues. The germline CDR1 and CDR2 sequences are SNHLY and FYNNEI. Trimming cost V 5 bases and J 3 bases, with 13 bases left between them. CDR3 residues: CASSPTALHYGYTF. The CDR3 bases are TGTGCCAGCAGTCCCACGGCCCTACACTATGGCTACACCTTC.

In its sample, this clonotype was seen once. This rearrangement joins TRBV6-1 to TRBJ2-7; the D gene could be TRBD1 or TRBD2 (5 bases each). Trimming left V 2 bases short and J 2 bases short, with 13 bases between. This CDR3 has 15 residues. Germline V gene lookup returns CDR1 MNHNS and CDR2 SASEGT. CDR3 sequence: CASSEFPGRPYEQYF. CDR3 in DNA: TGTGCCAGCAGTGAATTCCCGGGACGCCCCTACGAGCAGTACTTC.

The table lists this clonotype with a few counts. CDR3 loop: CASREGANVLTF. The CDR3 coding sequence is TGCGCCAGCAGGGAAGGGGCCAACGTCCTGACTTTC. This chain connects TRBV5-1 to TRBJ2-6; D ambiguous. Germline V lookup: CDR1 SGHRS, CDR2 YFSETQ. The CDR3 is 12 residues long. Trimming left V 5 bases short and J 4 bases short, with 4 bases between.

For the CDR3, the DNA is TGTGCCAGCAGACTGAATCCCTCGTACGAGCAGTACTTC. Encoded protein: CASRLNPSYEQYF. The rearrangement joins TRBV27 to TRBJ2-7; D unclear. V was shortened by 6 bases and J by 4 bases, with 13 bases between the two germline ends. Germline V lookup: CDR1 MNHEY, CDR2 SMNVEV (reference sequence). There are 13 residues in the CDR3.

This chain joins TRBV4-2 and TRBJ2-7; 12 bases are shared with TRBD1. Looked up from germline, CDR1 is LGHNA and CDR2 is YNFKEQ. This CDR3 has 17 amino acids. V shed 6 bases, J shed 2 bases, and the junction held 11 bases outside the gene matches. The CDR3 nucleotides are TGTGCCAGCAGTCTCACCGGGACAGGGGGCGCAGCCTACGAGCAGTACTTC. This translates into CASSLTGTGGAAYEQYF.

This clonotype has a handful of counts. The rearrangement joins TRBV10-3 to TRBJ1-2; 12 nucleotides match TRBD1. The junction had 5 bases not matched to a gene; V was cut back by 6 bases and J by 6 bases. Per germline, CDR1 ENHRY and CDR2 SYGVKD. The CDR3 has 14 amino acids. CDR3 bases: TGTGCCATCAGCCCGGGACAGGGGGCGAATGGCTACACCTTC. Residues: CAISPGQGANGYTF.

This rearrangement joins TRBV29-1 to TRBJ2-1; 11 nucleotides match TRBD1. The CDR3 extends over 16 amino acids. Germline V gene data show CDR1 as SQVTM and CDR2 as ANQGSEA. V lost 3 bases to trimming and J lost 8 bases; unmatched junction nucleotides: 12. This CDR3 reads CSVDPSRDRGGDEQFF. The CDR3 DNA sequence: TGCAGCGTTGATCCCTCCCGGGACAGGGGGGGCGATGAGCAGTTCTTC.

V and J are TRBV7-2 and TRBJ1-4, with 7 positions matching TRBD1. This CDR3 spans 14 amino acids. Unmatched junction bases numbered 6, after V lost 5 bases and J lost 6 bases. CDR1 and CDR2 (germline): SGHTA, FQGNSA. This CDR3 reads CASSLRQGDEKLFF. In DNA, the CDR3 is TGTGCCAGCAGCCTCCGACAGGGTGATGAAAAACTGTTTTTT. Full variable domain (missing parts from reference TRBV7-2 and TRBJ1-4): GAGVSQSPSNKVTEKGKDVELRCDPISGHTALYWYRQSLGQGLEFLIYFQGNSAPDKSGLPSDRFSAERTGGSVSTLTIQRTQQEDSAVYLCASSLRQGDEKLFFGSGTQLSVL.

This chain uses TRBV11-3 with TRBJ2-5; the D gene is possibly TRBD1 (6 bases). The CDR3 length is 15 residues. The V end was cut by 3 bases, the J end by 1 base, with 12 bases between. The germline V gene has CDR1 SGHNT and CDR2 YENEEA. The CDR3 loop reads CASSLGATSQETQYF. The CDR3 DNA reads as TGTGCCAGCAGCTTGGGGGCTACGTCCCAAGAGACCCAGTACTTC.

CDR3 loop: CASSLLGGYDSPLHF. The CDR3 DNA reads TGTGCCAGCAGTTTATTAGGGGGCTACGATTCACCCCTCCACTTT. The chain employs TRBV27 and TRBJ1-6, with 7 bases that match TRBD1. Germline values: CDR1 MNHEY, CDR2 SMNVEV (reference sequence). With 1 base clipped from V and 8 bases from J, the junction kept 5 bases outside the gene matches. The CDR3 sequence is 15 residues long.

This clonotype was seen once. The chain is built from TRBV7-9 and TRBJ2-4; no reliable D call. Near its end, the DNA agrees better with TRBJ2-7, so the J call may be wrong. CDR3 length equals 13 residues. The germline V gene has CDR1 SEHNR and CDR2 FQNEAQ (reference sequence). The CDR3 DNA sequence: TGTGCCAGCAGCCTCGATGACGGTTACGAGCAGTACTTC. As protein: CASSLDDGYEQYF.

The V and J genes are TRBV20-1 and TRBJ2-3; a possible D gene is TRBD2 (5 bases). The germline V gene encodes CDR1 DFQATT and CDR2 SNEGSKA (reference sequence). V lost 5 bases and J lost 4, with 13 bases in between. This CDR3 contains 13 residues. The CDR3 loop is CSAWTSGSDTQYF. CDR3 bases: TGCAGTGCTTGGACGAGCGGCTCAGATACGCAGTATTTT.

J is TRBJ2-1 and V is TRBV15; perhaps TRBD2 as D (6 bases). V lost 0 bases to trimming and J lost 3 bases, with 12 bases between them. The CDR3 extends over 16 amino acids. CDR1 is LNHNV and CDR2 is YYDKDF in the germline V gene (reference sequence). The CDR3 nucleotides read TGTGCCACCAGCAGAGATCTAGCGCTCGACTACAATGAGCAGTTCTTC. Translated: CATSRDLALDYNEQFF.

With respect to this clonotype: A junction end diverges from the germline sequence, so it may reflect a read error. This rearrangement joins TRBV4-2 to TRBJ2-1; 10 bases are a match to TRBD2. CDR3 length: 16 amino acids. Germline CDR1 and CDR2: LGHNA and YNFKEQ. DNA for the CDR3: TGTGTCAGCAGCCCTCCTCTAGCGGGAGCCAGGGAAGAGCAGTTCTTC. Protein: CVSSPPLAGAREEQFF.

This rearrangement joins TRBV20-1 to TRBJ2-5; the D gene could be TRBD1 or TRBD2 (5 bases each). This CDR3 is 14 amino acids long. Trimming cost V 8 bases and J 3 bases, with 19 bases left between them. Germline V gene lookup returns CDR1 DFQATT and CDR2 SNEGSKA (reference sequence). The CDR3 nucleotides are TGCAGTCCCCATCCCGGGGCGCAAAAAGAGACCCAGTACTTC. Its protein product is CSPHPGAQKETQYF.

V and J are TRBV7-9 and TRBJ1-4; TRBD1 matches 8 bases. V was pared by 6 bases and J by 3 bases, with 6 bases of the junction left unmatched. Germline values: CDR1 SEHNR, CDR2 FQNEAQ (reference sequence). CDR3 length equals 15 residues. The CDR3 is CASRGQGAPNEKLFF. In nucleotides, the CDR3 is TGTGCCAGCAGAGGCCAGGGGGCGCCTAATGAAAAACTGTTTTTT.

This rearrangement joins TRBV20-1 to TRBJ2-3, with D unclear. V was pared by 1 base and J by 0 bases, with 8 bases between. Germline CDR1 and CDR2: DFQATT and SNEGSKA (reference sequence). CDR3 length: 14 residues. In nucleotides, the CDR3 is TGCAGTGCTAGAGTAAGCCCTAGCACAGATACGCAGTATTTT. Its protein product is CSARVSPSTDTQYF.

J is TRBJ2-1 and V is TRBV12-3 or TRBV12-4; 10 bases are a match to TRBD2. V was pared by 5 bases and J by 9 bases, with 7 bases of the junction left unmatched. This CDR3 contains 14 residues. Written as DNA, the CDR3 is TGTGCCAGCAGTGCTAGCGGGGGCCCCGGTGAGCAGTTCTTC. Its translation: CASSASGGPGEQFF.

This clonotype has more than one count but fewer than ten. V and J are TRBV20-1 and TRBJ2-5; D unclear. Germline CDR1 is DFQATT and CDR2 is SNEGSKA (reference sequence). Trimming cost V 5 bases and J 4 bases, with 14 bases left between them. The CDR3 has 13 residues. The CDR3 reads CSARRLGRETQYF. In nucleotides, the CDR3 is TGCAGTGCTCGCCGTCTTGGCCGAGAGACCCAGTACTTC.

This CDR3 is CASSQPRGTSLYEQYF. The DNA for the CDR3 is TGTGCCAGCAGCCAACCACGAGGGACTAGTCTCTACGAGCAGTACTTC. This chain uses TRBV3-1 with TRBJ2-7; 8 nucleotides agree with TRBD2. The CDR3 runs to 16 residues. The junction had 9 bases not matched to a gene; V was cut back by 2 bases and J by 3 bases. Looked up from germline, CDR1 is LGHDT and CDR2 is YNNKEL (reference sequence).

The chain employs TRBV27 and TRBJ2-7, with TRBD1 as a possible D gene (6 bases). The germline gives CDR1 MNHEY, CDR2 SMNVEV (reference sequence). The V end lost 2 bases, the J end lost 3 bases, and 14 bases lay between the germline ends. The CDR3 sequence is 15 residues long. The CDR3: CASSLPYQGHYEQYF. For the CDR3, the DNA is TGTGCCAGCAGTTTACCTTATCAGGGGCACTACGAGCAGTACTTC.

This chain uses TRBV21-1 with TRBJ1-6. TRBV21-1 is annotated as a pseudogene. This CDR3 spans 15 amino acids. The CDR3 nucleotides are TGTGCCAGCAGCAAAGCGCCGTCTTTAAAGTCACCCCTCCACTTT. This sequence encodes CASSKAPSLKSPLHF.

With respect to this clonotype: At one boundary the junction diverges from the germline segment, which might be a read error. The rearrangement joins TRBV7-9 to TRBJ1-2, with TRBD1 matching 8 bases. Germline V gene data show CDR1 as SEHNR and CDR2 as FQNEAQ (reference sequence). The length of the CDR3 is 14 residues. CDR3: CASSPRGQLRGYTF. In nucleotides, the CDR3 is TGTGCCAGCAGCCCCAGGGGGCAGTTACGTGGCTACACCTTT.

V gene TRBV20-1 combines with J gene TRBJ2-1, with 14 positions matching TRBD2. The CDR3 consists of 14 residues. Germline V lookup: CDR1 DFQATT, CDR2 SNEGSKA (reference sequence). After removal of 6 bases from V and 9 bases from J, the junction contained 7 bases not matched to a gene. This CDR3 is CSARTSGRYGEQFF. The CDR3 DNA reads TGCAGTGCCAGGACTAGCGGGAGGTATGGTGAGCAGTTCTTC.

This clonotype was detected only a few times. This chain joins TRBV6-2 or TRBV6-3 and TRBJ2-3; D unresolved. Germline lookup yields CDR1 MNHEY and CDR2 SVGEGT. This CDR3 has 16 amino acids. Trimming pared 2 bases from V and 2 bases from J, leaving 14 bases between. The DNA for the CDR3 is TGTGCCAGCAGTTACGTGCCTGGACCCAACACAGATACGCAGTATTTT. Its protein product is CASSYVPGPNTDTQYF.

V and J are TRBV5-1 and TRBJ1-2; no clear D gene. The CDR3 has 15 residues. V was trimmed by 3 bases and J by 4 bases, leaving 16 bases between them. Germline lookup yields CDR1 SGHRS and CDR2 YFSETQ. CDR3 in DNA: TGCGCCAGCAGCTCCGCACCGAACCCGACCTATGGCTACACCTTC. Encoded protein: CASSSAPNPTYGYTF.

This clonotype occurred many times. The chain recombines TRBV3-1 with TRBJ1-2; the D is unclear. V lost 0 bases and J lost 5, with 10 bases in between. Germline CDR1 reads LGHDT; CDR2 reads YNNKEL (reference sequence). The CDR3 extends over 14 amino acids. Here the CDR3 reads CASSQDSRVYGYTF. The CDR3 DNA reads as TGTGCCAGCAGCCAAGATAGCCGGGTATATGGCTACACCTTC.